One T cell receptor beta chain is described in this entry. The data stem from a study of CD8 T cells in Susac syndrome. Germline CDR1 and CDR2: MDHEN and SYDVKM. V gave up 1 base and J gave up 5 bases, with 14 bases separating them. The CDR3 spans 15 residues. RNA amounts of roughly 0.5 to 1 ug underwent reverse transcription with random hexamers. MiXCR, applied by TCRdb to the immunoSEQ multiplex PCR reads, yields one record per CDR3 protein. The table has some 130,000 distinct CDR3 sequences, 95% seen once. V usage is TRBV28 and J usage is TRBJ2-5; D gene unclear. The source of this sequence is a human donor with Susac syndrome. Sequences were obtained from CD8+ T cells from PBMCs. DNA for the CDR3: TGTGCCAGCAGTTTATCGTCCGGAACACAGGAGACCCAGTACTTC. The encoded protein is CASSLSSGTQETQYF.